Listed below are T cell receptor beta chains from one sample, sequenced in a study of neurological immune-mediated disorders. TCRdb re-called the 5' RACE reads with MiXCR, one entry per CDR3 protein. The repertoire includes fewer than 90,000 distinct CDR3 sequences, 10% of them detected once, and 1.8% sits in the top ten. Material: PBMCs. These receptors originate from a man between 40 and 49 years old in good health. Each CDR3 is given with its conserved first and last residue. Each record gives: J gene, clone size, V gene, CDR3 length, D gene, CDR3 DNA, CDR3 protein. The D gene is left open where the match is weak. The size of a clone is reported for some rows only, either as once, few or many, or as a class for expanded clones.

J: TRBJ2-4; size: many; V: TRBV28; length: 15; D: TRBD1; DNA: TGTGCCAGCAAAGGGACAGGGACGACCAAAAACATTCAGTACTTC; CDR3: CASKGTGTTKNIQYF
J: TRBJ1-1; size: many; V: TRBV7-9; length: 13; D: -; DNA: TGTGCCAGCAGCGCTTCCAGTTACACTGAAGCTTTCTTT; CDR3: CASSASSYTEAFF
J: TRBJ2-7; size: -; V: TRBV6-6; length: 14; D: -; DNA: TGTGCCAGCAGTTATGGGGAGGCGGGGTTCGAGCAGTACTTC; CDR3: CASSYGEAGFEQYF
J: TRBJ1-1; size: many; V: TRBV20-1; length: 12; D: -; DNA: TGCAGTGCTAGAGAAGGGAACACTGAAGCTTTCTTT; CDR3: CSAREGNTEAFF
J: TRBJ1-1; size: -; V: TRBV9; length: 14; D: -; DNA: TGTGCCAGCAGCGTAACCCCCGAGGGTGGGGAAGCTTTCTTT; CDR3: CASSVTPEGGEAFF
J: TRBJ1-4; size: many; V: TRBV5-5; length: 15; D: -; DNA: TGTGCCAGCAGCTTGGGAGTCGCTAGCCAGGAAAAACTGTTTTTT; CDR3: CASSLGVASQEKLFF
J: TRBJ1-5; size: many; V: TRBV12-3/TRBV12-4; length: 13; D: -; DNA: TGTGCCAGCAGTTTGGGGTCAGGGCAGCCCCAGCATTTT; CDR3: CASSLGSGQPQHF
J: TRBJ2-3; size: many; V: TRBV6-6; length: 16; D: -; DNA: TGTGCCAGCAGTTACGGATCTAGCAGTAACACAGATACGCAGTATTTT; CDR3: CASSYGSSSNTDTQYF
J: TRBJ1-6; size: many; V: TRBV12-3/TRBV12-4; length: 12; D: -; DNA: TGTGCCAGCACCTTAACGGGTTCACCCCTCCACTTT; CDR3: CASTLTGSPLHF
J: TRBJ1-1; size: many; V: TRBV29-1; length: 13; D: -; DNA: TGCAGCGTATCACGACCCCTGAACACTGAAGCTTTCTTT; CDR3: CSVSRPLNTEAFF
J: TRBJ2-1; size: many; V: TRBV5-1; length: 18; D: TRBD2; DNA: TGCGCCAGCGCCCCGAAGGGTAGCGGGCAAGCCCCGGGCAATGAGCAGTTCTTC; CDR3: CASAPKGSGQAPGNEQFF
J: TRBJ1-6; size: many; V: TRBV2; length: 13; D: -; DNA: TGTGCCAGCAGCATCGACGGGAATTCACCCCTCCACTTT; CDR3: CASSIDGNSPLHF
J: TRBJ2-3; size: many; V: TRBV12-3/TRBV12-4; length: 13; D: TRBD1; DNA: TGTGCCACCTCAAGGGGGCCAGCAGATACGCAGTATTTT; CDR3: CATSRGPADTQYF
J: TRBJ1-5; size: -; V: TRBV27; length: 12; D: -; DNA: TGTGCCGCGGGGGTGTTGGATCAGCCCCAGCATTTT; CDR3: CAAGVLDQPQHF
J: TRBJ1-6; size: many; V: TRBV6-1; length: 16; D: TRBD1; DNA: TGTGCCAGCAGTCTAAGACGACAGGGAAATAATTCACCCCTCCACTTT; CDR3: CASSLRRQGNNSPLHF
J: TRBJ2-5; size: many; V: TRBV7-9; length: 17; D: -; DNA: TGTGCCAGCAGCGAACATTGGAAATCGGCAGGCCAAGAGACCCAGTACTTC; CDR3: CASSEHWKSAGQETQYF
J: TRBJ1-6; size: many; V: TRBV20-1; length: 15; D: -; DNA: TGCAGTGCTAGAGTAGGCAGCTTTGGGGATTCACCCCTCCACTTT; CDR3: CSARVGSFGDSPLHF
J: TRBJ1-2; size: many; V: TRBV6-5; length: 16; D: TRBD1; DNA: TGTGCCAGCACTCGAGGGACAGGGGATGGGAACTATGGCTACACCTTC; CDR3: CASTRGTGDGNYGYTF
J: TRBJ2-5; size: many; V: TRBV20-1; length: 14; D: -; DNA: TGCAGTGCTAGAGATCTCAACATTCTAGAGTCCCAGTACTTC; CDR3: CSARDLNILESQYF
J: TRBJ2-5; size: many; V: TRBV20-1; length: 15; D: -; DNA: TGCAGTGCTAGAGAACGGGGCGTTGATTCAGAGACCCAGTACTTC; CDR3: CSARERGVDSETQYF
J: TRBJ1-6; size: -; V: TRBV20-1; length: 15; D: -; DNA: TGCAGTGCTAGATATTGCGGGATGAATAATTCACCCCTCCACTTT; CDR3: CSARYCGMNNSPLHF
J: TRBJ1-5; size: many; V: TRBV7-3; length: 16; D: -; DNA: TGTGCCAGCAGTTCCCCCGCGACAGAGTTTAATCAGCCCCAGCATTTT; CDR3: CASSSPATEFNQPQHF
J: TRBJ2-1; size: many; V: TRBV12-3/TRBV12-4; length: 12; D: -; DNA: TGTGCCAGCAGTTCACTGGTCGGTGAGCAGTTCTTC; CDR3: CASSSLVGEQFF
J: TRBJ1-1; size: many; V: TRBV28; length: 13; D: TRBD1; DNA: TGTGCCAGCAGTCACTTACAGGGGGCTGAAGCTTTCTTT; CDR3: CASSHLQGAEAFF
J: TRBJ1-5; size: many; V: TRBV6-5; length: 15; D: TRBD1; DNA: TGTGCCAGCAGAGACAGGGGAAATAGCAATCAGCCCCAGCATTTT; CDR3: CASRDRGNSNQPQHF
J: TRBJ1-1; size: many; V: TRBV12-3/TRBV12-4; length: 18; D: -; DNA: TGTGCCAGCAGTTTAGCGAGGGGGAAGGGCCAAATGAACACTGAAGCTTTCTTT; CDR3: CASSLARGKGQMNTEAFF
J: TRBJ2-3; size: few; V: TRBV5-1; length: 16; D: TRBD1; DNA: TGCGCCAGCAGCGGTTCAGGGGGCTTTAGCACAGATACGCAGTATTTT; CDR3: CASSGSGGFSTDTQYF
J: TRBJ2-1; size: many; V: TRBV7-9; length: 11; D: -; DNA: TGTGCCAGCAGCCTGGCGAATGAGCAGTTCTTC; CDR3: CASSLANEQFF
J: TRBJ2-4; size: many; V: TRBV20-1; length: 15; D: -; DNA: TGCAGTGCTAAGGGGCGGCCAGGGCCCATAAACATTCAGTACTTC; CDR3: CSAKGRPGPINIQYF
J: TRBJ1-5; size: many; V: TRBV7-2; length: 13; D: TRBD1; DNA: TGTGCCAGCAGCTCCCAGGGGGGGCAGCCCCAGCATTTT; CDR3: CASSSQGGQPQHF
J: TRBJ2-7; size: medium-sized; V: TRBV14; length: 15; D: -; DNA: TGTGCCAGCAGCACGTCACAGGGATGGTCCTACGAGCAGTACTTC; CDR3: CASSTSQGWSYEQYF
J: TRBJ2-1; size: -; V: TRBV5-4; length: 16; D: -; DNA: TGTGCCAGCAGCCAGGATTTGTGGGGCGTAAGCAATGAGCAGTTCTTC; CDR3: CASSQDLWGVSNEQFF
J: TRBJ2-7; size: -; V: TRBV5-1; length: 16; D: -; DNA: TGCGCCAGCAGCTCGGGGGAAACAGGGAATCGGTACGAGCAGTACTTC; CDR3: CASSSGETGNRYEQYF
J: TRBJ2-7; size: few; V: TRBV10-3; length: 12; D: TRBD2; DNA: TGTGCCGTCCGGACTAGCGGAAACGAGCAGTACTTC; CDR3: CAVRTSGNEQYF
J: TRBJ2-7; size: -; V: TRBV7-2; length: 14; D: -; DNA: TGTGCCAGCAGCTCCTTACTAGTTCCCTACGAGCAGTACTTC; CDR3: CASSSLLVPYEQYF
J: TRBJ1-5; size: many; V: TRBV6-2/TRBV6-3; length: 13; D: -; DNA: TGTGCCAGCGGAGGGCTTAACAGTCAGCCCCAGCATTTT; CDR3: CASGGLNSQPQHF
J: TRBJ2-1; size: few; V: TRBV20-1; length: 15; D: TRBD2; DNA: TGCAGTGCTGGGAAACGGACAGCGGGGGACAATGAGCAGTTCTTC; CDR3: CSAGKRTAGDNEQFF
J: TRBJ2-7; size: -; V: TRBV5-1; length: 16; D: -; DNA: TGCGCCAGCAGCTTCAGCCTAGATAAACCCTCCTACGAGCAGTACTTC; CDR3: CASSFSLDKPSYEQYF
J: TRBJ2-1; size: many; V: TRBV12-3/TRBV12-4; length: 13; D: TRBD2; DNA: TGTGCCAGCAGTTTATTACTAGCGGGGGAGCAGTTCTTC; CDR3: CASSLLLAGEQFF
J: TRBJ1-1; size: many; V: TRBV10-3; length: 14; D: -; DNA: TGTGCCATCAGTAATCTCGAGCAGGGCTATGAAGCTTTCTTT; CDR3: CAISNLEQGYEAFF
J: TRBJ1-1; size: many; V: TRBV7-9; length: 15; D: -; DNA: TGTGCCAGCAGCTTGCCGGACAGAAGAAACACTGAAGCTTTCTTT; CDR3: CASSLPDRRNTEAFF
J: TRBJ2-7; size: many; V: TRBV6-1; length: 14; D: TRBD1; DNA: TGTGCCAGCAGAGGACCCGGACAGGGGAACGAGCAGTACTTC; CDR3: CASRGPGQGNEQYF
J: TRBJ2-1; size: many; V: TRBV10-3; length: 11; D: -; DNA: TGTGCCATCAGTGATGGGGCCGAGCAGTTCTTC; CDR3: CAISDGAEQFF
J: TRBJ2-5; size: many; V: TRBV5-5; length: 16; D: TRBD2; DNA: TGTGCCAGCAGCCACGGGACTAGCGGGGGGGCCGAGACCCAGTACTTC; CDR3: CASSHGTSGGAETQYF
J: TRBJ2-5; size: many; V: TRBV5-1; length: 15; D: -; DNA: TGCGCCAGCAGGCGGGCTAGCACAAGACAAGAGACCCAGTACTTC; CDR3: CASRRASTRQETQYF
J: TRBJ1-1; size: many; V: TRBV12-3/TRBV12-4; length: 15; D: TRBD1; DNA: TGTGCCAGCAGCGACAGGGGAAACGCTAGAGCTGAAGCTTTCTTT; CDR3: CASSDRGNARAEAFF
J: TRBJ2-7; size: many; V: TRBV20-1; length: 11; D: -; DNA: TGCAGTGCTAGAGTCGCTGGCGAGCAGTACTTC; CDR3: CSARVAGEQYF
J: TRBJ1-5; size: many; V: TRBV5-6; length: 16; D: -; DNA: TGTGCCAGCAGCCCCCGGGGGAAGGGCGCTAGTCAGCCCCAGCATTTT; CDR3: CASSPRGKGASQPQHF
J: TRBJ2-7; size: many; V: TRBV20-1; length: 15; D: TRBD1; DNA: TGCAGTGCTAGAGAGGGGACAGTCCCCTCCTACGAGCAGTACTTC; CDR3: CSAREGTVPSYEQYF
J: TRBJ2-1; size: many; V: TRBV9; length: 11; D: -; DNA: TGTGCCAGCAGCGTAGGGGATGAGCAGTTCTTC; CDR3: CASSVGDEQFF
J: TRBJ2-7; size: many; V: TRBV20-1; length: 16; D: -; DNA: TGCAGTGCTAGAGATAATCGAGTCGGGGGCTCCTACGAGCAGTACTTC; CDR3: CSARDNRVGGSYEQYF
J: TRBJ2-1; size: many; V: TRBV11-2; length: 11; D: -; DNA: TGTGCCAGCAGCTTACCCAATGAGCAGTTCTTC; CDR3: CASSLPNEQFF
J: TRBJ1-2; size: many; V: TRBV5-1; length: 16; D: TRBD1; DNA: TGCGCCAGCAGCTGGTCCGGGACAGGGGGCGCCGATGGCTACACCTTC; CDR3: CASSWSGTGGADGYTF
J: TRBJ2-1; size: many; V: TRBV10-3; length: 14; D: TRBD2; DNA: TGTGCCATCAGTGGACTAGCGGAAAACAATGAGCAGTTCTTC; CDR3: CAISGLAENNEQFF
J: TRBJ2-2; size: many; V: TRBV20-1; length: 16; D: TRBD1; DNA: TGCAGTGCTAGTAGGGGGCAGGGGCGGGTCACCGGGGAGCTGTTTTTT; CDR3: CSASRGQGRVTGELFF
J: TRBJ2-1; size: many; V: TRBV20-1; length: 14; D: TRBD2; DNA: TGCAGTGCTCCGGGGGGGGGACTTGGGGGTGAGCAGTTCTTC; CDR3: CSAPGGGLGGEQFF
J: TRBJ2-7; size: many; V: TRBV27; length: 14; D: -; DNA: TGTGCCAGCAGTTTCCGGGCCGCTGTCTACGAGCAGTACTTC; CDR3: CASSFRAAVYEQYF
J: TRBJ2-7; size: many; V: TRBV7-6; length: 13; D: TRBD2; DNA: TGTGCCAGCAGCCCTACTAGCGGGTACGAGCAGTACTTC; CDR3: CASSPTSGYEQYF
J: TRBJ2-7; size: many; V: TRBV5-5; length: 12; D: -; DNA: TGTGCCAGCAGCTTGTTAACCTACGAGCAGTACTTC; CDR3: CASSLLTYEQYF
J: TRBJ2-1; size: many; V: TRBV5-1; length: 17; D: -; DNA: TGCGCCAGCAGCTTGGACTGGCCGATGCCGGCCGGGTCGGGGCAGTTCTTC; CDR3: CASSLDWPMPAGSGQFF